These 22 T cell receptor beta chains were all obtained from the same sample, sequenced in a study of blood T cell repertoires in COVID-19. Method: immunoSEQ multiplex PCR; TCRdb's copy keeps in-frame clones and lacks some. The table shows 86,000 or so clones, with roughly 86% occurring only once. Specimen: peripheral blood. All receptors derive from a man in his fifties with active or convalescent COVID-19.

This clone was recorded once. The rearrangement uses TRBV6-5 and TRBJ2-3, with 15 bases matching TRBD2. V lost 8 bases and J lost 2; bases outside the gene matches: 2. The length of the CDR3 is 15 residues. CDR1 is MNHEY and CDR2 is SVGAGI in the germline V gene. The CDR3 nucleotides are TGTGCCAGCGGGACTAGCGGGGGGATCACAGATACGCAGTATTTT. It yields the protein CASGTSGGITDTQYF.

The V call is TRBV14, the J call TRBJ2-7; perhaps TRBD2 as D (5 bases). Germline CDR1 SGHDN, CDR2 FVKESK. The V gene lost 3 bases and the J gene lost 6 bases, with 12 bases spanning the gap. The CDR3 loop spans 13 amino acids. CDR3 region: CASSQSRVGEQYV. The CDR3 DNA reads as TGTGCCAGCAGCCAGTCGCGGGTGGGCGAGCAGTACGTC.

CDR3 in amino acids: CASSLGGGNSPLHF. The CDR3 DNA sequence: TGTGCCAGCAGCTTAGGCGGGGGAAATTCACCCCTCCACTTT. The chain carries TRBV11-2 and TRBJ1-6; D is possibly TRBD1 (5 bases). Germline loops: CDR1 SGHAT, CDR2 FQNNGV. There are 14 residues in the CDR3. V lost 1 base, J lost 7 bases, and 8 bases lay in between.

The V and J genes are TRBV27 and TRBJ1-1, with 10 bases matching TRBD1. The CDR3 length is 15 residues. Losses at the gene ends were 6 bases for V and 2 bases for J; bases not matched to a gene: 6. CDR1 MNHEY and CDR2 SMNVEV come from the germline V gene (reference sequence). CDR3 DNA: TGTGCCAGCAGAAGACAGGGGGCGAGCAACACTGAAGCTTTCTTT. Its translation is CASRRQGASNTEAFF.

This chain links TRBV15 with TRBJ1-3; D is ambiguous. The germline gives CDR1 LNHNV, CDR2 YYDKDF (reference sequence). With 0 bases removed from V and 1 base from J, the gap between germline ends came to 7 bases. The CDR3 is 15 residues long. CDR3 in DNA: TGTGCCACCAGCAGAGATCGGAGTTCTGGAAACACCATATATTTT. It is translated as CATSRDRSSGNTIYF.

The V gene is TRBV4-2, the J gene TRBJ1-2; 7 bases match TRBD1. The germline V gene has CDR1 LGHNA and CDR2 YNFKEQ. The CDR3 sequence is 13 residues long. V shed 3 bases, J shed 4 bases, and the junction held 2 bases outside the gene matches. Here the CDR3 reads CASSQTGTYGYTF. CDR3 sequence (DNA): TGTGCCAGCAGCCAGACAGGGACCTATGGCTACACCTTC.

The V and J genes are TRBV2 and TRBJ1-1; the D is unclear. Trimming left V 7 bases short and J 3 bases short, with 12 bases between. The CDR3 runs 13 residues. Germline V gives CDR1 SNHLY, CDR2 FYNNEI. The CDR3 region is CASTRVRDTEAFF. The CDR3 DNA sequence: TGTGCCAGCACTCGGGTGAGGGACACTGAAGCTTTCTTT.

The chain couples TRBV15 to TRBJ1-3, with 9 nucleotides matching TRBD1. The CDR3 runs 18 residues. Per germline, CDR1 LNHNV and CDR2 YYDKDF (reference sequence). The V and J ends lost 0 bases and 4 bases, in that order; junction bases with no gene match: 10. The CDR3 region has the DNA TGTGCCACCAGCAGAGAAGGCTGGGGAGGGACAGGGGGAAACACCATATATTTT. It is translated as CATSREGWGGTGGNTIYF.

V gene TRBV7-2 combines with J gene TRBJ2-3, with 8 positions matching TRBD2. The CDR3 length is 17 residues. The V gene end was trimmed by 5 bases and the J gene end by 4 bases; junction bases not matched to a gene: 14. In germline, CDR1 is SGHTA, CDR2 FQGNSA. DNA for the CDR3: TGTGCCAGCAGCATAACCCCCAGCGGGGGTTGGGCAGATACGCAGTATTTT. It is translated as CASSITPSGGWADTQYF.

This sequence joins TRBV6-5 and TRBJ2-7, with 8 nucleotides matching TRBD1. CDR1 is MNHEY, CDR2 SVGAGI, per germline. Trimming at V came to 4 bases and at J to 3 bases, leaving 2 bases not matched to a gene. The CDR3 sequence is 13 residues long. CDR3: CASSFTGGYEQYF. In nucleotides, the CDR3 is TGTGCCAGCAGTTTTACAGGGGGCTACGAGCAGTACTTC.

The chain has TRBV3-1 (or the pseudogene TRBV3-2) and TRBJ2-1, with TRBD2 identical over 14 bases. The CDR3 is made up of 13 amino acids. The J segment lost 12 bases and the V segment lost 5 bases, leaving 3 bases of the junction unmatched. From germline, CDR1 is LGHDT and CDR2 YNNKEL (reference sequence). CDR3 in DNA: TGTGCCAGCAGCACGACTAGCGGGGGGGCGCAGTTCTTC. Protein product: CASSTTSGGAQFF.

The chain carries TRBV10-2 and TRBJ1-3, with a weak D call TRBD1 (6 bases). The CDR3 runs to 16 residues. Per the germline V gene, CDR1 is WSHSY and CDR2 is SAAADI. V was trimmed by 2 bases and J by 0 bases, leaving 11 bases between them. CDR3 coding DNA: TGCGCCAGCAGTGAGCAGGGGCCCAGCTCTGGAAACACCATATATTTT. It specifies CASSEQGPSSGNTIYF.

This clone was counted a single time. This CDR3 is CASSLDSVSYEQYF. The CDR3 DNA reads as TGTGCCAGCAGCTTAGATTCAGTCTCCTACGAGCAGTACTTC. V is TRBV11-3 and J is TRBJ2-7; D is unresolved. V dropped 0 bases and J dropped 0 bases, with 6 bases sitting between them. The germline gives CDR1 SGHNT, CDR2 YENEEA. The length of the CDR3 is 14 residues. The full variable domain, in which reference TRBV11-3 and TRBJ2-7 provide the parts outside the CDR3, is EAGVVQSPRYKIIEKKQPVAFWCNPISGHNTLYWYLQNLGQGPELLIRYENEEAVDDSQLPKDRFSAERLKGVDSTLKIQPAELGDSAVYLCASSLDSVSYEQYFGPGTRLTVT.

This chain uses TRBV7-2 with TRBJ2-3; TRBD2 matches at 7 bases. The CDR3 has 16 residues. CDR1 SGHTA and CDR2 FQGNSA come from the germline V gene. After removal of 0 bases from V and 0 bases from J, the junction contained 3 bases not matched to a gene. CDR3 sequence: CASSLASGGSTDTQYF. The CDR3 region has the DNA TGTGCCAGCAGCTTAGCCTCGGGGGGAAGCACAGATACGCAGTATTTT.

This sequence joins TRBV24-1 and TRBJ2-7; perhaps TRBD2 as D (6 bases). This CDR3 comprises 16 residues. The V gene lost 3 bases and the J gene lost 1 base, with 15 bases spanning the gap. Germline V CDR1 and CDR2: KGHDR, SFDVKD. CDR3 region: CATSDTNGGSSYEQYF. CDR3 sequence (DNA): TGTGCCACCAGTGATACCAACGGGGGTAGTTCCTACGAGCAGTACTTC.

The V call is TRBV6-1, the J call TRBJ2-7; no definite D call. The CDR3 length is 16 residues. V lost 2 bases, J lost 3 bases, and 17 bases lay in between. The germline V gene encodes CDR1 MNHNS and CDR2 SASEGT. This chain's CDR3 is CASSEFLAASGYEQYV. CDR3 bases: TGTGCCAGCAGTGAATTTTTGGCAGCGTCGGGCTACGAGCAGTACGTC.

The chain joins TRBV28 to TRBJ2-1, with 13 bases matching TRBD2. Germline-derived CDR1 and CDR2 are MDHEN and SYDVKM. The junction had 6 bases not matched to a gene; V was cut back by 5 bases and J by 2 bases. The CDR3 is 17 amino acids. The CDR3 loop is CASSTSGGAWPYNEQFF. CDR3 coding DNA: TGTGCCAGCAGTACTAGCGGGGGGGCCTGGCCCTACAATGAGCAGTTCTTC.

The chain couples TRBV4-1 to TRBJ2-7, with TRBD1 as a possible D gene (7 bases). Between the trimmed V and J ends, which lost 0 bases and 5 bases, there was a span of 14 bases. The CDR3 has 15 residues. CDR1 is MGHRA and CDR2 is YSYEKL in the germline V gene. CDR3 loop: CASSQDAGGMDEQYF. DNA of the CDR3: TGCGCCAGCAGCCAAGATGCAGGGGGGATGGACGAGCAGTACTTC.

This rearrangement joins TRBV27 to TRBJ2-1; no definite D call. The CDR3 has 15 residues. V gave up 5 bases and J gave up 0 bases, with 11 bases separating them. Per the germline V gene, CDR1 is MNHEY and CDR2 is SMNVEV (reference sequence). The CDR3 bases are TGTGCCAGCAGTGCTCGTGTGAGCTCCTACAATGAGCAGTTCTTC. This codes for CASSARVSSYNEQFF.

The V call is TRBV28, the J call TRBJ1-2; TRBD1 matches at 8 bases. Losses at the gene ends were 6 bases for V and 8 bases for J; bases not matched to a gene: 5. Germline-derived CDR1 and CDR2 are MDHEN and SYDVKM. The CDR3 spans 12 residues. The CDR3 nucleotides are TGTGCCAGCAGGCTGACAGGGGAAGGCTACACCTTC. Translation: CASRLTGEGYTF.

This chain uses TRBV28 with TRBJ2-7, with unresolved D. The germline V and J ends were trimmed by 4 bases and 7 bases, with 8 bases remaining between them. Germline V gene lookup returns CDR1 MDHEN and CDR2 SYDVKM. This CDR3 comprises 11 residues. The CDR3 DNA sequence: TGTGCCAGCAGTTCTACCGGGGAGCAGTACTTC. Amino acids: CASSSTGEQYF. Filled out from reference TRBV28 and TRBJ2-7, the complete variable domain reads DVKVTQSSRYLVKRTGEKVFLECVQDMDHENMFWYRQDPGLGLRLIYFSYDVKMKEKGDIPEGYSVSREKKERFSLILESASTNQTSMYLCASSSTGEQYFGPGTRLTVT.

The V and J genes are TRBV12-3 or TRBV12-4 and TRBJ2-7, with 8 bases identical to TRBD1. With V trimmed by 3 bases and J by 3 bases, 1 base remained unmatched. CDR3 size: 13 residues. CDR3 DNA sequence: TGTGCCAGCAGTTTGACAGGGGACTACGAGCAGTACTTC. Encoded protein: CASSLTGDYEQYF.